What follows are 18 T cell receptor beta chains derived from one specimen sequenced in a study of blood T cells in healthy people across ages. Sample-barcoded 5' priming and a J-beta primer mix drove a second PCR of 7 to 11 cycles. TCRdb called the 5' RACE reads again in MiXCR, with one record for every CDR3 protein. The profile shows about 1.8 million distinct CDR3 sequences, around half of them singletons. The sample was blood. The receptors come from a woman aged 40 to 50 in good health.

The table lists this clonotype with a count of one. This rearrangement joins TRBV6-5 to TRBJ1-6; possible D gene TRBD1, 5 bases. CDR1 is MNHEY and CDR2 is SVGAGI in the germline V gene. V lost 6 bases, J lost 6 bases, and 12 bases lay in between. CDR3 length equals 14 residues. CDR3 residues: CASRNSGGNSPLHF. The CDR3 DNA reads TGTGCCAGCAGAAACTCGGGGGGTAATTCACCCCTCCACTTT.

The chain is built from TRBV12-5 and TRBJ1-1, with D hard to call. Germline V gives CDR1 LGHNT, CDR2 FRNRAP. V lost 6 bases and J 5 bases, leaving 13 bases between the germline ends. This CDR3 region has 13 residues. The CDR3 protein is CASGADPRTEAFF. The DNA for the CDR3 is TGTGCTAGTGGCGCTGACCCGAGGACTGAAGCTTTCTTT. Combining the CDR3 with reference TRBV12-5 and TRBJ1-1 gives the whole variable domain DARVTQTPRHKVTEMGQEVTMRCQPILGHNTVFWYRQTMMQGLELLAYFRNRAPLDDSGMPKDRFSAEMPDATLATLKIQPSEPRDSAVYFCASGADPRTEAFFGQGTRLTVV.

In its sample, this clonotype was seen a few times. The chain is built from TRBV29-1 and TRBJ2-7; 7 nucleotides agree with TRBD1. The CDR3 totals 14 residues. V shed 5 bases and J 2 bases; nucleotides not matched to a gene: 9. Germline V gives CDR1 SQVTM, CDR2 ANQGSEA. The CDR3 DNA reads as TGCAGCGTTATCCGGGACAGCCCTCCCTACGAGCAGTACTTC. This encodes CSVIRDSPPYEQYF.

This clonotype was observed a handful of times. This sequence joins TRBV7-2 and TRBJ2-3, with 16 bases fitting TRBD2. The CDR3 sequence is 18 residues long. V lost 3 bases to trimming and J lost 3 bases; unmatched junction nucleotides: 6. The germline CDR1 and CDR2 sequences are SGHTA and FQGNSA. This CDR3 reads CASSLGLAGGPGTDTQYF. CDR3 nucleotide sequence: TGTGCCAGCAGCTTGGGACTAGCGGGGGGGCCAGGGACAGATACGCAGTATTTT.

This CDR3 is CASSPRELFWGYTF. In DNA form, the CDR3 reads TGCGCCAGCAGCCCCCGGGAGTTGTTTTGGGGCTACACCTTC. The chain couples TRBV5-1 to TRBJ1-2; D uncertain. In germline, CDR1 is SGHRS, CDR2 YFSETQ. The CDR3 consists of 14 residues. Deletions cut 4 bases from V and 8 bases from J, with 18 bases between.

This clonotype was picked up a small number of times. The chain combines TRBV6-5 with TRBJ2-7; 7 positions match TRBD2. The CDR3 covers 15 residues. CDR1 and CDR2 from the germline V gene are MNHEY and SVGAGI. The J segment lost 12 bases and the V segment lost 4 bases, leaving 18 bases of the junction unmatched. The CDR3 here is CASSFTGGGTYRMYF. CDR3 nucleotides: TGTGCCAGCAGTTTTACGGGGGGTGGAACGTACCGAATGTACTTC.

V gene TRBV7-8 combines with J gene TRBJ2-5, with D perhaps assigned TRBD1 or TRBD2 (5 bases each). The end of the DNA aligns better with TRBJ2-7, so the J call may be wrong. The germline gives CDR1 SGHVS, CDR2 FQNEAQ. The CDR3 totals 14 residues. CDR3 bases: TGTGCCAGCAGCCCCGGGACGTTTCCCTACGAGCAGTACTTC. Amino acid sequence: CASSPGTFPYEQYF.

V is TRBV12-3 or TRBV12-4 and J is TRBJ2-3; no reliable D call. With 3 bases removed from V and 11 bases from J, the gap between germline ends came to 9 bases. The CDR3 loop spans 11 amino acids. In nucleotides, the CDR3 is TGTGCCAGCAGTTTCGCCGGTTGGCAGTATTTT. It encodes CASSFAGWQYF.

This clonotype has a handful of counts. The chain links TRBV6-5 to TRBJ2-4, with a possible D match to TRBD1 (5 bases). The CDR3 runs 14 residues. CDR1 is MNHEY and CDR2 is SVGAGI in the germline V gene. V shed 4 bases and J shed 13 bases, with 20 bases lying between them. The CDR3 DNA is TGTGCCAGCAGTTCGGCGTATCAGGGTGTTGAGCAGTACTTC. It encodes CASSSAYQGVEQYF.

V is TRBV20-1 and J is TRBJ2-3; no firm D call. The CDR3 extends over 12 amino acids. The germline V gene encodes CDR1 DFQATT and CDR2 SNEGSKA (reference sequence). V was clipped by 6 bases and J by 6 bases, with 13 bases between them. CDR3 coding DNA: TGCAGTGCCCCGACCCTAGGGGATACGCAGTATTTT. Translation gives CSAPTLGDTQYF.

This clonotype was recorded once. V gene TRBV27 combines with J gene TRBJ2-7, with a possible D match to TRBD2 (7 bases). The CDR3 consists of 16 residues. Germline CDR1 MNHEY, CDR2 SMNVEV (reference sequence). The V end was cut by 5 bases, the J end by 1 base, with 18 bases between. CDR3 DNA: TGTGCCAGCAGTGCTCGGGGGGCGTTAACTTCCTACGAGCAGTACTTC. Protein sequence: CASSARGALTSYEQYF.

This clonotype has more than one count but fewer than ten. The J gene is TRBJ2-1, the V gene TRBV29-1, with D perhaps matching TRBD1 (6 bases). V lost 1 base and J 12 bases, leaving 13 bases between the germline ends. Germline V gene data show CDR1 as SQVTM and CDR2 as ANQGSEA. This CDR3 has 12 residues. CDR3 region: CSVEVGQPRQFF. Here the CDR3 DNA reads TGCAGCGTTGAAGTCGGACAGCCCAGGCAGTTCTTC.

Written as DNA, the CDR3 is TGTGCCAGCAGCTTGTTCGACAGGGGGAATGGCTACACCTTC. Translated, it gives CASSLFDRGNGYTF. The chain couples TRBV5-6 to TRBJ1-2; 9 positions match TRBD1. CDR3 size: 14 residues. J was trimmed by 6 bases and V by 1 base; bases with no gene match: 4. CDR1 and CDR2 from the germline V gene are SGHDT and YYEEEE.

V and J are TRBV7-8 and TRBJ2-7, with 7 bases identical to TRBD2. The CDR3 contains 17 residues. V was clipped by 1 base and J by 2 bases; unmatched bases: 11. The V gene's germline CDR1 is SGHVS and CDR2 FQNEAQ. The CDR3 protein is CASSLGLGGDRAYEQYF. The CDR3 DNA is TGTGCCAGCAGCTTAGGGTTGGGAGGGGATAGGGCCTACGAGCAGTACTTC.

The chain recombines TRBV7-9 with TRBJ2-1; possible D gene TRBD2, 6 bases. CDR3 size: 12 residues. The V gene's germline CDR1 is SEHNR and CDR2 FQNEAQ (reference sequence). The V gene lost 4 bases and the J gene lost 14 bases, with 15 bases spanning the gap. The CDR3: CASSSIVGREFF. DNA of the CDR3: TGTGCCAGCAGCTCTATAGTCGGGAGAGAGTTCTTC.

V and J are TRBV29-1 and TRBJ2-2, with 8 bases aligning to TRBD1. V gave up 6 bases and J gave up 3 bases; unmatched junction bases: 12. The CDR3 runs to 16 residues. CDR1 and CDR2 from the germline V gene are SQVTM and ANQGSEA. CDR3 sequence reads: CSVLTRTGRDTGELFF. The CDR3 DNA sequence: TGCAGCGTCCTTACTAGGACAGGGCGTGACACCGGGGAGCTGTTTTTT.

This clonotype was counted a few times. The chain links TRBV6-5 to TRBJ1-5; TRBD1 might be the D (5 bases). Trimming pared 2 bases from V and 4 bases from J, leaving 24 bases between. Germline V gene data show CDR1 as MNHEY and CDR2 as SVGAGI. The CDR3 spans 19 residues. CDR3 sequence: CASSYAYDRDPEGNQPQHF. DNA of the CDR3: TGTGCCAGCAGTTACGCATACGACCGGGACCCCGAGGGGAATCAGCCCCAGCATTTT.

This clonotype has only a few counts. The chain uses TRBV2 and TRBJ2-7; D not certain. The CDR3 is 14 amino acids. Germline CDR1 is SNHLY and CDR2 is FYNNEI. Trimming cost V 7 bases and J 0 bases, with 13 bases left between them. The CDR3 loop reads CASTDTTYSYEQYF. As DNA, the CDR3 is TGTGCCAGCACTGACACTACTTACTCCTACGAGCAGTACTTC.